The clone carrying this TCR beta chain showed up just a few times. The target antigen is unknown. This entry is derived from a study of OX40 agonist ivuxolimab in advanced cancers. Study information: Ivuxolimab is an agonistic anti-OX40 (CD134) antibody, and patients were treated with it. Partial responses were achieved by three patients: one hepatocellular carcinoma, two cutaneous melanoma.

Using immunoSEQ multiplex PCR, the repertoire was profiled, and TCRdb retains in-frame clones only, with some absent. Of tens of thousands of clones listed, over 80% are singletons. Germline trimming cut 6 bases from V and 3 bases from J; bases unmatched to any gene: 11. The V gene's germline CDR1 is SNHLY and CDR2 FYNNEI. This CDR3 has 16 amino acids. General study points: Low levels of normalized T-cell clonal expansion also appeared in some nonresponders.

The sequence derives from an adult with an advanced solid tumor such as melanoma, head and neck, liver or kidney cancer. The V call is TRBV2, the J call TRBJ2-7; 10 bases map to TRBD2. Material: CD4+ or CD8+ T cells sorted from blood, obtained in a trial of the OX40 agonist ivuxolimab. CDR3 nucleotide sequence: TGTGCCAGCAGCCCTCTGGGGACTAGCGCGTTCTACGAGCAGTACTTC. Its protein product is CASSPLGTSAFYEQYF.